This entry lists 21 T cell receptor beta chains sequenced from one sample in a study of tumor-infiltrating lymphocytes in oesophageal squamous cell carcinoma. A single record per CDR3 protein comes from TCRdb applying MiXCR to the PCR reads. The sample lists roughly 6,000 distinct CDR3 sequences, about 16% occurring once. The sequenced sample was normal esophageal tissue next to the tumor. The receptors derive from a male donor with esophageal squamous cell carcinoma.

This clonotype was counted at least ten times. The rearrangement uses TRBV11-3 and TRBJ1-6; no clear D. Germline V gives CDR1 SGHNT, CDR2 YENEEA. This CDR3 comprises 14 residues. The germline V and J ends were trimmed by 2 bases and 5 bases, with 7 bases remaining between them. The chain's CDR3 is CASSLMTNNSPLHF. The CDR3 DNA is TGTGCCAGCAGCTTAATGACGAATAATTCACCCCTCCACTTT.

This clonotype is categorized as medium-sized (0.01 to 0.1%). V is TRBV12-3 or TRBV12-4 and J is TRBJ2-3, with D tentatively TRBD1 (6 bases). V was shortened by 4 bases and J by 6 bases, with 17 bases between the two germline ends. The CDR3 contains 15 residues. In DNA form, the CDR3 reads TGTGCCAGCAGTTCCCCGACTCAGGGGATGGATACGCAGTATTTT. Residues: CASSSPTQGMDTQYF.

This clonotype showed up many times. The chain uses TRBV28 and TRBJ1-2; no clear D gene. V lost 3 bases and J 3 bases, leaving 11 bases between the germline ends. The CDR3 length is 14 residues. Germline V gives CDR1 MDHEN, CDR2 SYDVKM. CDR3 in amino acids: CASSLRASDYGYTF. DNA of the CDR3: TGTGCCAGCAGTTTGCGAGCAAGCGACTATGGCTACACCTTC.

Many counts were recorded for this clonotype. In DNA, the CDR3 is TGTGCCAGCAAGATAGACAGTTCCTACGAGCAGTACTTC. Translated, it gives CASKIDSSYEQYF. V and J are TRBV28 and TRBJ2-7; D possibly corresponds to TRBD1 (5 bases). Looked up from germline, CDR1 is MDHEN and CDR2 is SYDVKM. V was trimmed by 7 bases and J by 1 base, leaving 11 bases between them. The CDR3 runs 13 residues.

This clonotype has a count of ten or more. This chain uses TRBV7-2 with TRBJ1-3, with 12 nucleotides matching TRBD1. The CDR3 loop spans 17 amino acids. J lost 6 bases, V lost 5 bases, and 11 bases had no gene match. CDR1 is SGHTA and CDR2 is FQGNSA in the germline V gene. In DNA, the CDR3 is TGTGCCAGCAGCACCGGGACAGGGGGCGAGTCGGCAAACACCATATATTTT. Translation gives CASSTGTGGESANTIYF.

This clonotype has a handful of counts. As DNA, the CDR3 is TGTGCCAGCAGCGGGGGGGGCGCCCCCACAGATACGCAGTATTTT. It is translated as CASSGGGAPTDTQYF. The V and J genes are TRBV6-4 and TRBJ2-3; 8 bases agree with TRBD2. Trimming took 6 bases from V and 2 from J; bases not matched to a gene: 7. The CDR3 has 15 residues. Germline values: CDR1 MRHNA, CDR2 SNTAGT.

This clonotype is medium-sized within its sample. This sequence may be a read error, since a much larger clone differs from it by one base. The chain uses TRBV7-2 and TRBJ2-5; perhaps TRBD2 as D (6 bases). V dropped 5 bases and J dropped 11 bases, with 18 bases sitting between them. Germline values: CDR1 SGHTA, CDR2 FQGNSA. This CDR3 has 13 amino acids. CDR3 DNA sequence: TGTGCCAGCAGCCCCGGACTAAACAATGAGCAGTACTTC. It yields the protein CASSPGLNNEQYF.

This clonotype was counted ten times or more. The rearrangement uses TRBV5-6 and TRBJ2-3; the D gene is possibly TRBD2 (5 bases). Trimming removed 0 bases from V and 0 bases from J, with 5 bases in between. Germline V gene data show CDR1 as SGHDT and CDR2 as YYEEEE. The CDR3 is 14 residues long. CDR3 in DNA: TGTGCCAGCAGCTTGGGGACTAGCACAGATACGCAGTATTTT. It encodes CASSLGTSTDTQYF.

This clonotype was counted ten times or more. This chain uses TRBV5-8 with TRBJ2-1; 15 positions agree with TRBD2. Germline assignment: CDR1 SGHTS and CDR2 YDEGEE. With V trimmed by 1 base and J by 3 bases, 5 bases remained unmatched. The CDR3 is 18 amino acids. Here the CDR3 reads CASSLQGLAGGHYNEQFF. The CDR3 bases are TGTGCCAGCAGCTTGCAGGGACTAGCGGGGGGCCACTACAATGAGCAGTTCTTC.

By sample fraction, this clonotype is medium-sized. V gene TRBV6-2 or TRBV6-3 combines with J gene TRBJ2-7; D is unclear. This CDR3 has 13 residues. V lost 0 bases to trimming and J lost 3 bases, with 6 bases between them. Germline CDR1 is MNHEY and CDR2 is SVGEGT. The CDR3 sequence is CASSYSGSYEQYF. CDR3 nucleotide sequence: TGTGCCAGCAGTTACTCGGGCAGCTACGAGCAGTACTTC.

This clonotype is medium-sized (0.01 to 0.1%) by share. Sequence at one end of the junction differs from germline and may be a read error. The V and J genes are TRBV7-7 and TRBJ2-3; D is perhaps TRBD2 (5 bases). The CDR3 consists of 15 residues. CDR1 is SSHAT, CDR2 FNYEAQ, per germline (reference sequence). CDR3 loop: CASSLGIGLRDTQYF. The CDR3 bases are TGTGCTAGCAGCTTAGGGATTGGACTCCGAGATACGCAGTATTTT.

In its sample, this clonotype is medium-sized (0.01 to 0.1%). The chain is built from TRBV24-1 and TRBJ2-1; D remains unclear. V was clipped by 3 bases and J by 6 bases, with 5 bases between them. The CDR3 consists of 12 residues. Per germline, CDR1 KGHDR and CDR2 SFDVKD. The CDR3 loop reads CATSDPFNEQFF. The DNA for the CDR3 is TGTGCCACCAGTGATCCGTTCAATGAGCAGTTCTTC.

In this sample, this clonotype is medium-sized. The genes are TRBV7-8 and TRBJ1-1, with no clear D. V lost 1 base and J lost 7, with 7 bases in between. Per the germline V gene, CDR1 is SGHVS and CDR2 is FQNEAQ. The CDR3 has 12 amino acids. In DNA, the CDR3 is TGTGCCAGCAGCTTAGGAGGCGGTGAAGCTTTCTTT. Translating gives CASSLGGGEAFF.

Ten or more counts support this clonotype. The V and J genes are TRBV6-1 and TRBJ1-6; tentatively, D is TRBD1 (5 bases). Germline values: CDR1 MNHNS, CDR2 SASEGT. The CDR3 covers 15 residues. Trimming stripped 8 bases from V and 4 bases from J, with 15 bases between. The CDR3: CASRGAPTYNSPLHF. CDR3 coding DNA: TGTGCCAGCCGTGGGGCTCCGACATATAATTCACCCCTCCACTTT.

This clonotype was picked up many times. The gene calls are TRBV10-3 and TRBJ2-7; 10 bases are shared with TRBD2. Per germline, CDR1 ENHRY and CDR2 SYGVKD. Trimming cost V 11 bases and J 2 bases; bases outside gene matches: 9. This CDR3 comprises 14 residues. The CDR3 DNA follows: TGTGCCGCCACTTCTAGCGGGGGAACCTACGAGCAGTACTTC. As protein: CAATSSGGTYEQYF.

This clonotype is labeled as medium-sized. This rearrangement joins TRBV12-3 or TRBV12-4 to TRBJ2-7; D perhaps matches TRBD1 (6 bases). The germline V and J ends were trimmed by 5 bases and 4 bases, with 9 bases remaining between them. The CDR3 runs 12 residues. The CDR3 DNA reads TGTGCCAGCAGTCTACAGGGTTACGAGCAGTACTTC. Its translation is CASSLQGYEQYF.

This clonotype showed up just a few times. The V call is TRBV19, the J call TRBJ2-2, with D perhaps assigned TRBD1 or TRBD2 (5 bases each). Trimming stripped 5 bases from V and 6 bases from J, with 13 bases between. This CDR3 spans 14 amino acids. Germline V CDR1 and CDR2: LNHDA, SQIVND (reference sequence). This CDR3 is CASSPRGDPGELFF. The CDR3, as DNA: TGTGCCAGTAGTCCTCGAGGGGATCCCGGGGAGCTGTTTTTT.

Only a few counts were recorded for this clonotype. The V and J genes are TRBV5-1 and TRBJ1-2; 10 nucleotides line up with TRBD1. CDR1 SGHRS and CDR2 YFSETQ come from the germline V gene. The CDR3 has 15 residues. The V segment lost 7 bases and the J segment 8 bases; nucleotides outside the gene matches: 14. The CDR3, as DNA: TGCGCCAGCGCCCCGGGGACAGGGGCCTTGGAGGGCTACACCTTC. As protein: CASAPGTGALEGYTF.

With regard to this clonotype: This CDR3 is missing its conserved last phenylalanine or tryptophan, likely due to a read error. The limits of the CDR3 on the DNA are not certain, so only TCRdb's listed CDR3 is given. The V and J genes are TRBV25-1 and TRBJ2-3; the table's D call, TRBD1, has no DNA check behind it. Per germline, CDR1 MGHDK and CDR2 SYGVNS. The CDR3 is 16 residues long, ends included. The CDR3 reads CASSHSAGGYGYTFGS.

This clonotype was detected only a few times. This sequence may be a read error, since a much larger clone differs from it by one base. This chain connects TRBV3-1 to TRBJ2-1, with a possible D match to TRBD2 (5 bases). The DNA matches TRBJ2-7 better at its end, which makes the J call doubtful. The CDR3 loop spans 15 amino acids. CDR1 and CDR2 from the germline V gene are LGHDT and YNNKEL (reference sequence). The chain's CDR3 is CASSQLASLVNEQYF. The CDR3 bases are TGTGCCAGCAGCCAACTAGCTTCTCTAGTCAATGAGCAGTACTTC.

This clonotype appeared many times. The genes are TRBV11-1 and TRBJ1-1, with 7 bases lining up with TRBD1. From germline, CDR1 is SGHAT and CDR2 FQDESV (reference sequence). J was trimmed by 2 bases and V by 4 bases; bases with no gene match: 7. The CDR3 totals 15 residues. The CDR3 spells CASSSRTGFNTEAFF. DNA of the CDR3: TGTGCCAGCAGCTCAAGGACAGGCTTTAACACTGAAGCTTTCTTT.